The source of this TCR beta chain is a study of beta chain features in type 1 diabetes. A remark on this clone: What it binds is not known.

Investigators reverse transcribed all isolated RNA, so they sequenced expressed TCRB transcripts. Sequencing was performed with immunoSEQ multiplex PCR; in TCRdb, only in-frame clones are kept and a portion is missing. The repertoire has about 700,000 clones, 13% of them found once; the top ten carry 0.022%. In germline, CDR1 is SEHNR, CDR2 FQNEAQ (reference sequence). V was cut by 1 base and J by 9 bases, with 13 bases left in between. This CDR3 has 14 residues. The study, taken as a whole, reports: Shortening that was moderate but significant affected the TCRB CDR3s of Type 1 diabetes patients in all four CD4+ subsets. Short templates might get an advantage during PCR, and this would be equal in patients and controls.

The sample comprised naive CD4+ T cells from blood. This TCR was sampled from a man aged 18-30 years with type 1 diabetes. The chain combines TRBV7-9 with TRBJ1-5; D gene unclear. The CDR3 sequence: CASSLEVVPGPQHF. DNA of the CDR3: TGTGCCAGCAGCTTAGAGGTAGTGCCAGGGCCCCAGCATTTT.